This T cell receptor (beta chain) was profiled in a study of early T cells in non-severe SARS-CoV-2 infection. V trimming: 7 bases; J trimming: 6 bases; junction bases outside the gene matches: 12. Germline V lookup: CDR1 PRHDT, CDR2 FYEKMQ (reference sequence). CDR3 length: 16 residues. The library protocol tagged individual cDNA molecules with unique molecular identifiers. MiXCR, run by TCRdb on the 5' RACE reads, gives a single entry per CDR3 protein. Of 52,000 or so distinct CDR3 sequences in the sample, approximately 12% are singletons; the top ten hold more than 1.1%. The sequence came from an adult who was a healthcare worker with PCR-confirmed SARS-CoV-2 infection or an uninfected control (not recorded which). The chain joins TRBV13 to TRBJ2-3; 11 positions match TRBD1. The material sequenced was whole blood. The CDR3 loop is CASTDRDRGIWDTQYF. CDR3 coding DNA: TGTGCCAGCACCGACAGGGACAGGGGGATTTGGGATACGCAGTATTTT.